This T cell receptor (beta chain) was sequenced for a study of molecular identifiers for immune sequencing clone quantification. The study's findings and limits: Clones of above 20 RNA copies carried over 97% of effector molecules; in naive cells they carried under 1%. Detectable among more than 800,000 naive cells, according to reports, was Jurkat TCR RNA spiked in from one cell.

This clonotype was found many times. Its antigen is unidentified. The V end was cut by 4 bases, the J end by 3 bases, with 15 bases between. This CDR3 has 15 residues. TCRdb re-analysed the PCR reads in MiXCR, keeping a single row per CDR3 protein. The profile shows more than 550,000 distinct CDR3 sequences, less than 30% of them singletons. The chain joins TRBV12-3 or TRBV12-4 to TRBJ1-1; perhaps TRBD1 as D (5 bases). The material sequenced was naive CD8+ T cells from blood, with Jurkat cell RNA spiked in. The subset is: FACS-sorted CD8+CD4-CCR7+CD45RA+ naive T cells. The TCR sequence derives from a human donor in good health. Some libraries in this study had Jurkat cell RNA spiked in. CDR3 in amino acids: CASSSLREGHTEAFF. CDR3 DNA: TGTGCCAGCAGTTCCCTCAGGGAAGGGCACACTGAAGCTTTCTTT.